This TCR beta chain is from a study of blood T cell repertoires in COVID-19. Sequencing was performed with immunoSEQ multiplex PCR; in TCRdb, only in-frame clones are kept and a portion is missing. This sample carries roughly 160,000 clones, approximately 90% of them seen once, and the ten largest clones take roughly 0.95%. V shed 1 base and J 8 bases; nucleotides not matched to a gene: 3. CDR3 length equals 12 residues. Germline V lookup: CDR1 GTSNPN, CDR2 SVGIG (reference sequence). The V and J genes are TRBV30 and TRBJ1-2; TRBD1 matches 8 bases. The sequenced material came from peripheral blood. The clonotype comes from a man aged 18-30 years with acute or convalescent COVID-19. DNA for the CDR3: TGTGCCTGGAGTGGGCCAGGGGGCGGCTACACCTTC. Amino acids: CAWSGPGGGYTF. The entire variable domain, with the rest obtained from reference TRBV30 and TRBJ1-2, is as follows: SQTIHQWPATLVQPVGSPLSLECTVEGTSNPNLYWYRQAAGRGLQLLFYSVGIGQISSEVPQNLSASRPQDRQFILSSKKLLLSDSGFYLCAWSGPGGGYTFGSGTRLTVV.